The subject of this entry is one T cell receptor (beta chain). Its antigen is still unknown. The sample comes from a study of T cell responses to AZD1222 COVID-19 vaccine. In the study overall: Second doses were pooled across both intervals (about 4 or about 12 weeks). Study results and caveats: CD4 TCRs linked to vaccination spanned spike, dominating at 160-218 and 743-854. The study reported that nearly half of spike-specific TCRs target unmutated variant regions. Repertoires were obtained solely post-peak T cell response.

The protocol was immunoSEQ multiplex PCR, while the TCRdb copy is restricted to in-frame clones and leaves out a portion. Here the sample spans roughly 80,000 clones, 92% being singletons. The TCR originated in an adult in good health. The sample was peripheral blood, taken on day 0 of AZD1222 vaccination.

CDR3 in DNA: TGTGCCAGCCGGTCAGGGGTTCAAAGCTCCTACGAGCAGTACTTC. Encoded protein: CASRSGVQSSYEQYF. The V gene is TRBV6-6, the J gene TRBJ2-7, with a weak D call TRBD1 (6 bases). With 8 bases removed from V and 0 bases from J, the gap between germline ends came to 17 bases. The CDR3 covers 15 residues. CDR1 is MNHNY, CDR2 SVGAGI, per germline (reference sequence).